This T cell receptor beta chain is drawn from a study of blood T cell repertoires in COVID-19. Turning to the study itself: Samples came from the United States, Italy and Spain, spanning acute and convalescent COVID-19. PBMCs, B-cell-depleted T cells, or T cells provided the cDNA or gDNA that made up the material.

The CDR3 runs to 18 residues. The V gene lost 3 bases and the J gene lost 0 bases, with 16 bases spanning the gap. Germline values: CDR1 SGHRS, CDR2 YFSETQ. Methods used by the authors: Amplification of reference gene primers provided the estimated nucleated cell counts. Measured with immunoSEQ multiplex PCR; TCRdb has only the in-frame clones, and not every one. The V and J calls and clone size come from that table; D and trimming were worked out from the DNA. This table has under 300,000 clones, roughly 85% appearing once. The specimen sequenced was peripheral blood. This clonotype was obtained from a man aged 30 to 39 who had recovered from COVID-19. The chain has TRBV5-1 and TRBJ1-6; D remains unclear. The CDR3 here is CASSSFPTASSYNSPLHF. The CDR3 bases are TGCGCCAGCAGCTCCTTCCCGACCGCTAGCTCCTATAATTCACCCCTCCACTTT.